This entry features one T cell receptor (beta chain) sequence. Its antigen remains unidentified. PCR was performed a second time for roughly 7 to 12 cycles using a sample-barcoded 5' primer and a J-beta primer mix. At least 2.5 million CDR3-containing paired-end reads were obtained per sample. TCRdb reanalysed the 5' RACE reads using MiXCR and keeps one entry per CDR3 protein. The sample includes roughly 1,800,000 distinct CDR3 sequences, 40% to 55% of them seen just once. Each donor gave roughly 9.8 milliliters of peripheral blood. This sample is part of a study of blood T cells in healthy people across ages. Broader study findings: The unsorted PBMCs prevented any conclusive comparison of naive versus antigen-experienced cells. Both naive CD4+ cell counts and diversity were greater in long-lived donors than in aged donors.

The source material was blood. The TCR sequence derives from a middle-aged woman in good health.

The CDR3 sequence is CASTRTGGLTEAFF. The CDR3 DNA reads as TGTGCCAGCACTCGGACAGGGGGCTTGACTGAAGCTTTCTTT. The chain recombines TRBV12-3 or TRBV12-4 with TRBJ1-1, with TRBD1 matching 11 bases. The CDR3 is made up of 14 amino acids. Germline trimming cut 7 bases from V and 5 bases from J; bases unmatched to any gene: 6.